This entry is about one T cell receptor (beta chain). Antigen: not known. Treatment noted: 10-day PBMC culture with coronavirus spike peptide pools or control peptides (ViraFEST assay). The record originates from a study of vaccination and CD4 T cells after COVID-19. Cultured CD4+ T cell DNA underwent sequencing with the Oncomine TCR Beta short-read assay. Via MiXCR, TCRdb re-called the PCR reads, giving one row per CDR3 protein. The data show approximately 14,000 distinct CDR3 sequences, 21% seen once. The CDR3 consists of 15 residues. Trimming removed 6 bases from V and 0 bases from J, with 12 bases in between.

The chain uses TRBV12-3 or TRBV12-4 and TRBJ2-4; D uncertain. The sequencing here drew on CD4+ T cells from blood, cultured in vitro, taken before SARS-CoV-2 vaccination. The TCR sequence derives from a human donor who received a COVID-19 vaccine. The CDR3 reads CASSLGRLAKNIQYF. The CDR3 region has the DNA TGTGCCAGCAGCCTGGGCCGTCTAGCCAAAAACATTCAGTACTTC.